This T cell receptor (beta chain) is from a study of blood T cell repertoires in COVID-19. Clones were read by immunoSEQ multiplex PCR, and TCRdb kept only the in-frame ones, dropping some. The sample yields more than 30,000 clones, 75% to 90% seen once. The clonotype originates from a man in his fifties or sixties with active or convalescent COVID-19. The source material was peripheral blood.

CDR3 bases: TGTGCCAGCAGTTTATCGGTGTTGTGGGAGGGAAACACCATATATTTT. The encoded protein is CASSLSVLWEGNTIYF. V gene TRBV28 combines with J gene TRBJ1-3; no firm D call. The germline V gene has CDR1 MDHEN and CDR2 SYDVKM. This CDR3 is 16 amino acids long. V was cut by 1 base and J by 4 bases, with 14 bases left in between. Using reference TRBV28 and TRBJ1-3 for the parts outside the CDR3, the full variable domain is DVKVTQSSRYLVKRTGEKVFLECVQDMDHENMFWYRQDPGLGLRLIYFSYDVKMKEKGDIPEGYSVSREKKERFSLILESASTNQTSMYLCASSLSVLWEGNTIYFGEGSWLTVV.